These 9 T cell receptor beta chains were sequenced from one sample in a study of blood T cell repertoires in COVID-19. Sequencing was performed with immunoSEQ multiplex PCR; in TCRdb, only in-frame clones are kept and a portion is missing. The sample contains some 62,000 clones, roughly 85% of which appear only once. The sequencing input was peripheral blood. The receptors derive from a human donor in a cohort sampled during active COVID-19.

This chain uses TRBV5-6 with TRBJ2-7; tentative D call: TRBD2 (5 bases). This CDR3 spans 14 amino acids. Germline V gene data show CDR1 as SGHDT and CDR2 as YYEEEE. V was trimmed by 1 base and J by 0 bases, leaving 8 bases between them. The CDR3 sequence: CASSLLGSSYEQYF. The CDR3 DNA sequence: TGTGCCAGCAGCTTGTTGGGGAGCTCCTACGAGCAGTACTTC.

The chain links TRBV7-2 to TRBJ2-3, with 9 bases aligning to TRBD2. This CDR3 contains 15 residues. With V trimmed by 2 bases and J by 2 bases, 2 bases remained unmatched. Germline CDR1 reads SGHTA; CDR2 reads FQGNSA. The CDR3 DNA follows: TGTGCCAGCAGCTTACGACTAGCGGTCACAGATACGCAGTATTTT. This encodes CASSLRLAVTDTQYF. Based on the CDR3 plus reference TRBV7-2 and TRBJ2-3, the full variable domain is GAGVSQSPSNKVTEKGKDVELRCDPISGHTALYWYRQSLGQGLEFLIYFQGNSAPDKSGLPSDRFSAERTGGSVSTLTIQRTQQEDSAVYLCASSLRLAVTDTQYFGPGTRLTVL.

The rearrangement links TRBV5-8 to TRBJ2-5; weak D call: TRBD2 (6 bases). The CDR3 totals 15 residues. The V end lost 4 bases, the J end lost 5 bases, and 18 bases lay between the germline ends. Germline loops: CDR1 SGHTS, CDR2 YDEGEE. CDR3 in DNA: TGTGCCAGCAGCAGCATGGTCCTCGGAGGGGAGACCCAGTACTTC. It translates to CASSSMVLGGETQYF.

The CDR3 DNA reads TGCGCCAGCAGCTTGGGACAGGGTGGCAATCAGCCCCAGCATTTT. This gives the protein CASSLGQGGNQPQHF. The chain employs TRBV5-1 and TRBJ1-5; 7 nucleotides line up with TRBD1. CDR3 size: 15 residues. Trimming took 0 bases from V and 2 from J; bases not matched to a gene: 2. The germline gives CDR1 SGHRS, CDR2 YFSETQ.

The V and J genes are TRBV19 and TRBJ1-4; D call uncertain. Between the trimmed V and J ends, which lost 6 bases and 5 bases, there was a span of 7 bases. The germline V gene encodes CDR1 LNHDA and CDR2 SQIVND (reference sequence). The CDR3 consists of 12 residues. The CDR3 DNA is TGTGCCAGTAGGCGGCGCAATGAAAAACTGTTTTTT. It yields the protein CASRRRNEKLFF.

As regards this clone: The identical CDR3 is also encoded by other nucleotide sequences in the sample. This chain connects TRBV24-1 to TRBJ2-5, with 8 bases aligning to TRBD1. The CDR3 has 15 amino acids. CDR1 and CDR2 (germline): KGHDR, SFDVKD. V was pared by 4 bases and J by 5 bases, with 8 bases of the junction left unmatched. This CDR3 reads CATSDPGQGRETQYF. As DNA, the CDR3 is TGTGCCACCAGTGACCCCGGACAGGGCAGGGAGACCCAGTACTTC.

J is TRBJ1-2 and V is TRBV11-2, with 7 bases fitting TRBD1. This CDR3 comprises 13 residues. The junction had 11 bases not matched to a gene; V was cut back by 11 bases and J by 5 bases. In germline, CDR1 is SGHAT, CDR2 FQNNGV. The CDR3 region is CAARVRGMYGYTF. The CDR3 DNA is TGTGCCGCCCGCGTCAGGGGGATGTATGGCTACACCTTC.

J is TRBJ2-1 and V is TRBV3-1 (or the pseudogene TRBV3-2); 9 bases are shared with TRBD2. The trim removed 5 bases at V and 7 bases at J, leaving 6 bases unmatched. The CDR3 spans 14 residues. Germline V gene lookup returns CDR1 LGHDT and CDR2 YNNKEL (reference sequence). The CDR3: CASSGREGRNEQFF. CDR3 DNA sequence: TGTGCCAGCAGCGGGCGGGAGGGCCGTAATGAGCAGTTCTTC.

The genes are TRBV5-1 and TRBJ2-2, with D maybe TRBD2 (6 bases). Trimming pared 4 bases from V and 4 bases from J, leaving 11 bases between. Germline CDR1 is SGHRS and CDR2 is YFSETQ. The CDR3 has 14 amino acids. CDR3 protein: CASSPGTATGELFF. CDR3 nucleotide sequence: TGCGCCAGCAGCCCAGGGACTGCCACCGGGGAGCTGTTTTTT.